This TCR beta chain was identified during a study of shared clonotypes between healthy human individuals. Produced via immunoSEQ multiplex PCR; TCRdb's table is partial and in-frame only. The sample yields fewer than 500,000 clones, 75% to 80% seen once. Sequencing input: PBMCs. This TCR was recovered from a woman aged 35 to 49 in good health. Some clones in this sample may be carry-over from other donors' samples.

This CDR3 reads CASSEDGNKPQHF. The CDR3 DNA sequence: TGTGCCAGCAGTGAAGATGGGAATAAGCCCCAGCATTTT. The rearrangement uses TRBV2 and TRBJ1-5; D remains unclear. Germline V gene data show CDR1 as SNHLY and CDR2 as FYNNEI. This CDR3 comprises 13 residues. Trimming pared 1 base from V and 8 bases from J, leaving 9 bases between.